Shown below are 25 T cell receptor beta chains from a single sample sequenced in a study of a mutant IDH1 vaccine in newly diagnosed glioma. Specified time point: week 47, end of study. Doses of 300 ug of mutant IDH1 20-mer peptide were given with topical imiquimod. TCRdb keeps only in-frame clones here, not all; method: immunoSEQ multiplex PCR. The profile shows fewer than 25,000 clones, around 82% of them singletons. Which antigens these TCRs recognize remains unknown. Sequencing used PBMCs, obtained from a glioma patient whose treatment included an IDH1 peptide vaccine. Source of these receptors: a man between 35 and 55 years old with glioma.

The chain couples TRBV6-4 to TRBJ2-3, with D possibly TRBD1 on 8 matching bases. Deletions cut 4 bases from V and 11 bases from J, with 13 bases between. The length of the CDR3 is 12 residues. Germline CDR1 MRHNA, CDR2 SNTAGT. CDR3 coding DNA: TGTGCCAGCAGTGGGGAGGGGACAGGGCAGTATTTT. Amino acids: CASSGEGTGQYF.

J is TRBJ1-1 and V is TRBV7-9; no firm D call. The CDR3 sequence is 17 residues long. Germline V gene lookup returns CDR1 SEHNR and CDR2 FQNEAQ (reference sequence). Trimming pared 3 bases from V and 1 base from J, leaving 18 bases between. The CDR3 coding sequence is TGTGCCAGCAGCTTTCCTACTAGCGGGCCCTCGAACACTGAAGCTTTCTTT. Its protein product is CASSFPTSGPSNTEAFF.

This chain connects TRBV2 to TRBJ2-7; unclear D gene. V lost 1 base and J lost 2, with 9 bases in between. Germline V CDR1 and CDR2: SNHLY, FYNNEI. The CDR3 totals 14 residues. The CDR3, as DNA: TGTGCCAGCAGTGAAGGCACGGGCGCCTACGAGCAGTACTTC. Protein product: CASSEGTGAYEQYF.

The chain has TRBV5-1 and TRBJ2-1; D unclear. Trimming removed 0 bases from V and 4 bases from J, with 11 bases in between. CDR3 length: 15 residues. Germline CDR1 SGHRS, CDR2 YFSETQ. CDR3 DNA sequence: TGCGCCAGCAGCTTGGAGGGCTCCGAATACAATGAGCAGTTCTTC. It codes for CASSLEGSEYNEQFF.

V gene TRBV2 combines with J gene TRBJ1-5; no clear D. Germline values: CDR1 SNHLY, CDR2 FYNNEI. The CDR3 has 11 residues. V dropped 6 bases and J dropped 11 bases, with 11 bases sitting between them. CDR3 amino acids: CASSELLSQHF. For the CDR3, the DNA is TGTGCCAGCAGCGAACTGTTATCCCAGCATTTT.

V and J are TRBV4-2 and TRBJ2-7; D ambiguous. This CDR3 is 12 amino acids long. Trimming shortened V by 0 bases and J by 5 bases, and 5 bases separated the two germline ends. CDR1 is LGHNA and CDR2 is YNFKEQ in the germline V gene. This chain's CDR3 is CASSQERHEQYF. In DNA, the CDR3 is TGTGCCAGCAGCCAAGAGAGGCACGAGCAGTACTTC.

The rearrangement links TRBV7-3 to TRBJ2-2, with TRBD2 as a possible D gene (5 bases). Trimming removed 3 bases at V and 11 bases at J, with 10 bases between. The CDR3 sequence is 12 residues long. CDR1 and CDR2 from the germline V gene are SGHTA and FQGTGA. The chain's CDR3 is CASSFYSGELFF. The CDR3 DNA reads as TGTGCCAGCAGCTTCTATTCGGGAGAGCTGTTTTTT.

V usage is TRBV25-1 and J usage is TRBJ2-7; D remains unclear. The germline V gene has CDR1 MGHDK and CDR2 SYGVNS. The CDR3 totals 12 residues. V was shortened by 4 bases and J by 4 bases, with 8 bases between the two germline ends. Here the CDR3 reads CASSAGIYEQYF. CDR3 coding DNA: TGTGCCAGCAGTGCAGGAATTTACGAGCAGTACTTC.

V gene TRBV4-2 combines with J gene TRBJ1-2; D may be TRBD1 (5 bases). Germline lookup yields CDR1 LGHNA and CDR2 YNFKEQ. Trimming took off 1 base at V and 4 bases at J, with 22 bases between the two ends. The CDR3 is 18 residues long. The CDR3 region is CASSQAGSNLAGGYGYTF. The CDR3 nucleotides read TGTGCCAGCAGCCAAGCGGGGTCAAACTTGGCGGGGGGCTATGGCTACACCTTC.

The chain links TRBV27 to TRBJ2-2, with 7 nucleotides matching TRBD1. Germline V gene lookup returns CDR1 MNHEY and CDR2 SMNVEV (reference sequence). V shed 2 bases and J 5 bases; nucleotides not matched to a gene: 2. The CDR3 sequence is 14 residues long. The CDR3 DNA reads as TGTGCCAGCAGTTTAAACAGGGGAACCGGGGAGCTGTTTTTT. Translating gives CASSLNRGTGELFF.

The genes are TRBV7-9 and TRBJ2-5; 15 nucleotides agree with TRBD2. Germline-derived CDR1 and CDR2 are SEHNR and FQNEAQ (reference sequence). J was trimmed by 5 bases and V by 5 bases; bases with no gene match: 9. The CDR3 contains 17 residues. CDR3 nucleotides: TGTGCCAGCAGCCCAAGGACTAGCGGGAGGGCCGGGGAGACCCAGTACTTC. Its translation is CASSPRTSGRAGETQYF.

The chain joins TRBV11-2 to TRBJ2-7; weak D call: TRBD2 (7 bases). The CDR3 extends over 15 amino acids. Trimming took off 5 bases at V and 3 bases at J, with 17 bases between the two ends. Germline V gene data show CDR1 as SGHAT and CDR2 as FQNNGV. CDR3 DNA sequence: TGTGCCAGCAGCCCCCTGGGGGGGGCGAGCTACGAGCAGTACTTC. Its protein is CASSPLGGASYEQYF.

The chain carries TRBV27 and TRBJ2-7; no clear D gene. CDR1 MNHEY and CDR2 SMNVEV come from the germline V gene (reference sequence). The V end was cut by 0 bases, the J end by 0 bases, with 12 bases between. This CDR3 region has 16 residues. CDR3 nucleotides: TGTGCCAGCAGTTTATCCCGAGACCGTATCTCCTACGAGCAGTACTTC. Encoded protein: CASSLSRDRISYEQYF.

The CDR3 reads CASSLLTGGNTIYF. The CDR3 bases are TGTGCCAGCAGTTTATTGACAGGGGGAAACACCATATATTTT. This chain links TRBV28 with TRBJ1-3; TRBD1 matches at 7 bases. This CDR3 comprises 14 residues. Germline loops: CDR1 MDHEN, CDR2 SYDVKM. The V gene end was trimmed by 1 base and the J gene end by 4 bases; junction bases not matched to a gene: 1.

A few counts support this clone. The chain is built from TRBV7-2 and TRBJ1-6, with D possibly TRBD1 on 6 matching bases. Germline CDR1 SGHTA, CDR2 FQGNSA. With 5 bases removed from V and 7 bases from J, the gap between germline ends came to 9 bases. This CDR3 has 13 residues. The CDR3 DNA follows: TGTGCCAGCAGCCGACAGGCGAATTCACCCCTCCACTTT. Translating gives CASSRQANSPLHF.

CDR3 bases: TGTGCCAGCAGCTTCAGTAACTATGGCTACACCTTC. Protein: CASSFSNYGYTF. This chain links TRBV5-5 with TRBJ1-2; no firm D call. V was pared by 2 bases and J by 1 base, with 3 bases between. The CDR3 runs to 12 residues. The germline V gene encodes CDR1 SGHKS and CDR2 YYEKEE (reference sequence).

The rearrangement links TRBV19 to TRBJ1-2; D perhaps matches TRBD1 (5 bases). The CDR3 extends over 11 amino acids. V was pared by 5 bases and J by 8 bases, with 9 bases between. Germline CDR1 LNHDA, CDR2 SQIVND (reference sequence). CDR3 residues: CASSSGIGYTF. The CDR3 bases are TGTGCCAGTAGTTCAGGGATCGGCTACACCTTC.

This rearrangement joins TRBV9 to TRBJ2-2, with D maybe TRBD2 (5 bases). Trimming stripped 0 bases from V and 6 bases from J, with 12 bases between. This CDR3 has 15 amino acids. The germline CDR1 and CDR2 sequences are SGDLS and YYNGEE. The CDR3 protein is CASSVGVLGAGELFF. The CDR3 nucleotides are TGTGCCAGCAGCGTAGGGGTGTTGGGAGCCGGGGAGCTGTTTTTT.

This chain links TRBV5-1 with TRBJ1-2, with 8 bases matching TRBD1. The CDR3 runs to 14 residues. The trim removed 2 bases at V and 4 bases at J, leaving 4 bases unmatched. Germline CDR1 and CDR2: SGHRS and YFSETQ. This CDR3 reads CASSFDRGVYGYTF. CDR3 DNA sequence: TGCGCCAGCAGCTTTGACAGGGGCGTCTATGGCTACACCTTC.

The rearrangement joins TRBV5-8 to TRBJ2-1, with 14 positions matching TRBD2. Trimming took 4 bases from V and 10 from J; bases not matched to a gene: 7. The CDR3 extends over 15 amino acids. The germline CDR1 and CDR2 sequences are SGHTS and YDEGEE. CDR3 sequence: CASSVGLAGVQEQFF. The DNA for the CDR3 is TGTGCCAGCAGCGTGGGACTAGCGGGAGTACAGGAGCAGTTCTTC.

For the CDR3, the DNA is TGTGCCAGAGACAGGGAGGGCACTGAAGCTTTCTTT. Its translation: CARDREGTEAFF. The gene calls are TRBV2 and TRBJ1-1; 7 positions match TRBD1. CDR1 is SNHLY and CDR2 is FYNNEI in the germline V gene. This CDR3 spans 12 amino acids. The V gene end was trimmed by 9 bases and the J gene end by 4 bases; junction bases not matched to a gene: 5.

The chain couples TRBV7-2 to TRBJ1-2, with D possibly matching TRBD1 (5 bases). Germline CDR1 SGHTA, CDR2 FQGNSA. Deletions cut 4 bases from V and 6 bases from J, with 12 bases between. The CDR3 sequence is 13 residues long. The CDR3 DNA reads TGTGCCAGCAGCTCAAGTGGGGCAAATGGCTACACCTTC. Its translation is CASSSSGANGYTF. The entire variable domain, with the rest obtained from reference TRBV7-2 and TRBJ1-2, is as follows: GAGVSQSPSNKVTEKGKDVELRCDPISGHTALYWYRQSLGQGLEFLIYFQGNSAPDKSGLPSDRFSAERTGGSVSTLTIQRTQQEDSAVYLCASSSSGANGYTFGSGTRLTVV.

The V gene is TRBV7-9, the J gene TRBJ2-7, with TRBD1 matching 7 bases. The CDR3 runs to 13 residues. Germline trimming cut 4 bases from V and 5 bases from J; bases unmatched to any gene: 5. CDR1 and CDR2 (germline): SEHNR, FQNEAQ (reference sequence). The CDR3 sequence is CASSSGTVHEQYF. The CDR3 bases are TGTGCCAGCAGCTCCGGGACAGTCCACGAGCAGTACTTC.

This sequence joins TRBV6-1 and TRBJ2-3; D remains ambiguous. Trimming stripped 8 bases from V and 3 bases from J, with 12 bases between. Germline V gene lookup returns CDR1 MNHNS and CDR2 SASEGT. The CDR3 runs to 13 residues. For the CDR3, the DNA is TGTGCCAGCGGGCGGTCCCGGACAGATACGCAGTATTTT. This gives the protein CASGRSRTDTQYF.

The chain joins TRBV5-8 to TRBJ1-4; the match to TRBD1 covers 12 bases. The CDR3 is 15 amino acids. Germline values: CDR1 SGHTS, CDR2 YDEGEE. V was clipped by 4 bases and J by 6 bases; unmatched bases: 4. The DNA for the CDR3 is TGTGCCAGCAGCGCGGGACAGGGGGCATATGAAAAACTGTTTTTT. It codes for CASSAGQGAYEKLFF.